This TCR beta chain was sequenced for a study of blood T cells in healthy people across ages. Looked up from germline, CDR1 is DFQATT and CDR2 is SNEGSKA (reference sequence). Trimming cost V 6 bases and J 6 bases; bases outside gene matches: 16. This CDR3 region has 16 residues. This clonotype was detected only once. With a J-beta primer mix and a sample-barcoded 5' primer, a second PCR ran roughly 6 to 11 cycles. TCRdb reprocessed the 5' RACE reads via MiXCR and lists one record per CDR3 protein. The sample yields about 680,000 distinct CDR3 sequences, 45% to 50% seen once. Material: blood. This chain joins TRBV20-1 and TRBJ2-1, with 8 positions matching TRBD2. This receptor was obtained from an older woman in good health. This CDR3 reads CSAAQRGSGICNEQFF. CDR3 in DNA: TGCAGTGCCGCACAGAGGGGTAGCGGGATCTGCAATGAGCAGTTCTTC.